Below, 27 T cell receptor beta chains from the same sample are listed, as sequenced in a study of control samples from healthy donors and cancer patients (dated by TCRdb to 2020 to 2022). Libraries were built with the immunoSEQ multiplex PCR assay. Not all clones reach the TCRdb copy of this immuneACCESS table, which keeps in-frame sequences only. Checked studies attribute under half of the gap to unresolved V genes and leave the rest unexplained. The sample has about 160,000 clones on record, roughly 94% of them singletons. The top ten hold about 8.5% of the sample. Sequencing was performed on blood. Receptors originate from a woman aged 40 to 55 in good health.

The rearrangement links TRBV9 to TRBJ1-2; D ambiguous. This CDR3 has 15 residues. V was cut by 4 bases and J by 4 bases, with 17 bases left in between. CDR1 SGDLS and CDR2 YYNGEE come from the germline V gene. CDR3: CASSPMDAQFYGYTF. CDR3 sequence (DNA): TGTGCCAGCAGCCCGATGGACGCACAGTTCTATGGCTACACCTTC.

The chain links TRBV7-9 to TRBJ2-3, with 13 positions matching TRBD2. The germline V gene has CDR1 SEHNR and CDR2 FQNEAQ (reference sequence). The CDR3 runs to 18 residues. V lost 5 bases, J lost 2 bases, and 10 bases stayed unmatched. The CDR3 region is CASSDDWTSGSPTDTQYF. The CDR3 DNA reads TGTGCCAGCAGCGATGATTGGACTAGCGGGAGTCCCACAGATACGCAGTATTTT. The variable domain in full, completed from reference TRBV7-9 and TRBJ2-3, reads DTGVSQNPRHKITKRGQNVTFRCDPISEHNRLYWYRQTLGQGPEFLTYFQNEAQLEKSRLLSDRFSAERPKGSFSTLEIQRTEQGDSAMYLCASSDDWTSGSPTDTQYFGPGTRLTVL.

The chain carries TRBV7-2 and TRBJ1-5; D unresolved. This CDR3 is 15 amino acids long. Germline-derived CDR1 and CDR2 are SGHTA and FQGNSA. V was cut by 2 bases and J by 0 bases, with 8 bases left in between. Here the CDR3 DNA reads TGTGCCAGCAGCTTATTCAGGAATAGCAATCAGCCCCAGCATTTT. It yields the protein CASSLFRNSNQPQHF.

In this sample, this clone turned up once. The chain is built from TRBV6-5 and TRBJ1-1; D ambiguous. The CDR3 has 13 amino acids. Germline lookup yields CDR1 MNHEY and CDR2 SVGAGI. V lost 3 bases and J 2 bases, leaving 7 bases between the germline ends. The CDR3 loop reads CASSYDVNTEAFF. The CDR3, as DNA: TGTGCCAGCAGTTATGACGTAAACACTGAAGCTTTCTTT.

The rearrangement uses TRBV19 and TRBJ1-5; perhaps TRBD1 as D (6 bases). Germline loops: CDR1 LNHDA, CDR2 SQIVND (reference sequence). CDR3 length: 16 residues. V was trimmed by 5 bases and J by 4 bases, leaving 18 bases between them. CDR3 sequence: CASSVQGPGENQPQHF. The CDR3 DNA reads TGTGCCAGTAGTGTACAGGGACCGGGGGAAAATCAGCCCCAGCATTTT.

The chain uses TRBV9 and TRBJ2-3; the D is unclear. Trimming left V 0 bases short and J 2 bases short, with 13 bases between. The length of the CDR3 is 16 residues. Germline V gene data show CDR1 as SGDLS and CDR2 as YYNGEE. The CDR3: CASSVVDGSLTDTQYF. Here the CDR3 DNA reads TGTGCCAGCAGCGTAGTGGACGGCTCTCTCACAGATACGCAGTATTTT.

This chain links TRBV10-3 with TRBJ1-2; 7 nucleotides line up with TRBD1. The germline V gene has CDR1 ENHRY and CDR2 SYGVKD. The CDR3 runs to 14 residues. Germline trimming cut 6 bases from V and 2 bases from J; bases unmatched to any gene: 6. Here the CDR3 reads CAISEQGPNYGYTF. For the CDR3, the DNA is TGTGCCATCAGCGAACAGGGGCCCAACTATGGCTACACCTTC.

The chain links TRBV6-5 to TRBJ1-1; perhaps TRBD1 as D (6 bases). V lost 0 bases and J lost 2, with 10 bases in between. CDR1 is MNHEY, CDR2 SVGAGI, per germline. The CDR3 extends over 15 amino acids. CDR3 nucleotides: TGTGCCAGCAGTTACTCAGGGGGTAGAAACACTGAAGCTTTCTTT. Protein sequence: CASSYSGGRNTEAFF.

The genes are TRBV5-1 and TRBJ1-2, with D perhaps TRBD1 (5 bases). Between the trimmed V and J ends, which lost 0 bases and 10 bases, there was a span of 16 bases. The CDR3 is 14 residues long. Germline assignment: CDR1 SGHRS and CDR2 YFSETQ. The CDR3 bases are TGCGCCAGCAGCTTGGAACCACGGGGGGAGAACTACACCTTC. Encoded protein: CASSLEPRGENYTF.

The chain couples TRBV5-4 to TRBJ1-6; 7 nucleotides line up with TRBD1. The CDR3 has 16 amino acids. The germline CDR1 and CDR2 sequences are SGHNT and YYREEE (reference sequence). The ends lost 4 bases at V and 7 bases at J; junction bases unmatched: 11. Here the CDR3 DNA reads TGTGCCAGCAGCCCTGCAGATTCAGGGGGAAATTCACCCCTCCACTTT. Residues: CASSPADSGGNSPLHF.

This chain joins TRBV4-3 and TRBJ1-2; 11 bases line up with TRBD1. Looked up from germline, CDR1 is LGHNA and CDR2 is YSLEER. V lost 4 bases and J lost 3; bases outside the gene matches: 4. This CDR3 contains 15 residues. CDR3 region: CASSPGQGVDYGYTF. CDR3 nucleotides: TGCGCCAGCAGCCCGGGACAGGGGGTTGACTATGGCTACACCTTC.

This clone was seen a single time. This chain links TRBV12-5 with TRBJ1-5; D ambiguous. The CDR3 extends over 14 amino acids. Germline loops: CDR1 LGHNT, CDR2 FRNRAP. The V gene lost 1 base and the J gene lost 3 bases, with 7 bases spanning the gap. CDR3 in DNA: TGTGCTAGTGGTTTGGACACAAACAATCAGCCCCAGCATTTT. Translating it yields CASGLDTNNQPQHF. The full variable domain, completed using reference TRBV12-5 and TRBJ1-5, is DARVTQTPRHKVTEMGQEVTMRCQPILGHNTVFWYRQTMMQGLELLAYFRNRAPLDDSGMPKDRFSAEMPDATLATLKIQPSEPRDSAVYFCASGLDTNNQPQHFGDGTRLSIL.

The chain couples TRBV19 to TRBJ1-1, with unresolved D. The CDR3 runs 13 residues. Per germline, CDR1 LNHDA and CDR2 SQIVND (reference sequence). V lost 5 bases and J lost 4, with 11 bases in between. CDR3 sequence reads: CASSLYLSTEAFF. The DNA of the CDR3 is TGTGCCAGTAGTTTGTATTTGAGCACTGAAGCTTTCTTT.

The gene calls are TRBV2 and TRBJ1-1; no reliable D call. Per the germline V gene, CDR1 is SNHLY and CDR2 is FYNNEI. V gave up 6 bases and J gave up 2 bases, with 4 bases separating them. The CDR3 extends over 11 amino acids. This chain's CDR3 is CASRANTEAFF. The CDR3 nucleotides read TGTGCCAGCAGGGCAAACACTGAAGCTTTCTTT.

The gene calls are TRBV7-9 and TRBJ2-5, with TRBD2 matching over 8 bases. The V and J ends lost 2 bases and 1 base, in that order; junction bases with no gene match: 6. Germline V gene data show CDR1 as SEHNR and CDR2 as FQNEAQ (reference sequence). The CDR3 spans 16 residues. CDR3 in amino acids: CASSLNDGGAQETQYF. CDR3 nucleotide sequence: TGTGCCAGCAGCTTAAATGACGGGGGGGCCCAAGAGACCCAGTACTTC.

This clone was picked up a small number of times. The CDR3 here is CASSDSAGETQYF. The CDR3 nucleotides are TGCGCCAGCAGTGACTCGGCGGGAGAGACCCAGTACTTC. This chain joins TRBV10-1 and TRBJ2-5, with a possible D match to TRBD2 (5 bases). Germline V lookup: CDR1 WNHNN, CDR2 SYGVQD (reference sequence). There are 13 residues in the CDR3. The V end was cut by 3 bases, the J end by 4 bases, with 9 bases between.

The chain carries TRBV4-1 and TRBJ1-2; D remains unclear. CDR1 is MGHRA and CDR2 is YSYEKL in the germline V gene. V lost 0 bases, J lost 3 bases, and 11 bases lay in between. The CDR3 spans 15 residues. CDR3 bases: TGCGCCAGCAGCCAAGAGGCATACGTCGACTATGGCTACACCTTC. Residues: CASSQEAYVDYGYTF.

The V call is TRBV5-1, the J call TRBJ1-2; D remains ambiguous. This CDR3 spans 14 amino acids. Germline CDR1 reads SGHRS; CDR2 reads YFSETQ. V was pared by 2 bases and J by 7 bases, with 15 bases between. CDR3 nucleotide sequence: TGCGCCAGCAGCTTAAGCGTAGGAGGGTCTGGCTACACCTTC. The encoded protein is CASSLSVGGSGYTF.

The chain combines TRBV2 with TRBJ1-2, with D uncertain. The germline V gene encodes CDR1 SNHLY and CDR2 FYNNEI. The CDR3 spans 14 residues. With 4 bases removed from V and 4 bases from J, the gap between germline ends came to 13 bases. The CDR3 spells CASSAGNLGYGYTF. Written as DNA, the CDR3 is TGTGCCAGCAGTGCTGGGAATCTTGGCTATGGCTACACCTTC.

CDR3 sequence: CASSSGTPYEQYF. Written as DNA, the CDR3 is TGTGCCAGCAGTTCCGGGACACCCTACGAGCAGTACTTC. The chain joins TRBV6-6 to TRBJ2-7, with TRBD1 as a possible D gene (6 bases). This CDR3 is 13 amino acids long. V shed 4 bases and J shed 2 bases, with 9 bases lying between them. Germline CDR1 MNHNY, CDR2 SVGAGI (reference sequence).

The J gene is TRBJ1-1, the V gene TRBV20-1; D uncertain. The germline CDR1 and CDR2 sequences are DFQATT and SNEGSKA (reference sequence). The CDR3 totals 11 residues. The CDR3 loop reads CSHGRNTEAFF. Here the CDR3 DNA reads TGCAGCCACGGCCGGAACACTGAAGCTTTCTTT.

This chain joins TRBV6-5 and TRBJ1-1; D is unclear. The CDR3 runs 13 residues. The V end lost 8 bases, the J end lost 4 bases, and 14 bases lay between the germline ends. Germline V gene sequence: CDR1 MNHEY, CDR2 SVGAGI. The CDR3 spells CASGTMGSTEAFF. CDR3 sequence (DNA): TGTGCCAGCGGAACCATGGGTAGCACTGAAGCTTTCTTT.

The chain combines TRBV7-2 with TRBJ1-6; no definite D call. Germline assignment: CDR1 SGHTA and CDR2 FQGNSA. V gave up 1 base and J gave up 7 bases, with 8 bases separating them. The CDR3 totals 14 residues. This CDR3 is CASSLGPVNSPLHF. The CDR3 DNA sequence: TGTGCCAGCAGCTTAGGGCCAGTAAATTCACCCCTCCACTTT.

As concerns this clone: Additional DNA sequences in this sample encode the identical CDR3. The chain carries TRBV9 and TRBJ1-1; possible D gene TRBD1, 6 bases. Germline CDR1 and CDR2: SGDLS and YYNGEE. The CDR3 spans 14 residues. With 0 bases removed from V and 1 base from J, the gap between germline ends came to 7 bases. The CDR3 loop reads CASSVGTANTEAFF. CDR3 bases: TGTGCCAGCAGCGTAGGGACAGCGAACACTGAAGCTTTCTTT. Looking up the rest from reference TRBV9 and TRBJ1-1 gives the full variable domain: DSGVTQTPKHLITATGQRVTLRCSPRSGDLSVYWYQQSLDQGLQFLIQYYNGEERAKGNILERFSAQQFPDLHSELNLSSLELGDSALYFCASSVGTANTEAFFGQGTRLTVV.

This clone has just one count. This rearrangement joins TRBV12-3 or TRBV12-4 to TRBJ1-1; the match to TRBD1 covers 10 bases. Losses at the gene ends were 6 bases for V and 6 bases for J; bases not matched to a gene: 4. The CDR3 consists of 13 residues. CDR3 nucleotide sequence: TGTGCCAGCAGCCTTGGGACAGGGGCTGAAGCTTTCTTT. It encodes CASSLGTGAEAFF.

The chain couples TRBV7-2 to TRBJ1-1; D possibly corresponds to TRBD1 (6 bases). Germline CDR1 reads SGHTA; CDR2 reads FQGNSA. This CDR3 spans 15 amino acids. Trimming left V 2 bases short and J 1 base short, with 11 bases between. As DNA, the CDR3 is TGTGCCAGCAGCTTAATATCGGACAGGAACACTGAAGCTTTCTTT. Protein sequence: CASSLISDRNTEAFF. The complete variable domain, with remaining parts taken from reference TRBV7-2 and TRBJ1-1, reads GAGVSQSPSNKVTEKGKDVELRCDPISGHTALYWYRQSLGQGLEFLIYFQGNSAPDKSGLPSDRFSAERTGGSVSTLTIQRTQQEDSAVYLCASSLISDRNTEAFFGQGTRLTVV.

This chain links TRBV18 with TRBJ1-1; no reliable D call. The CDR3 totals 12 residues. The ends were cut back, 6 bases at V and 3 bases at J, with 8 bases in the middle. CDR1 is KGHSH, CDR2 LQKENI, per germline. The CDR3 DNA reads TGTGCCAGCTCTAGGAGGGACACTGAAGCTTTCTTT. Translation gives CASSRRDTEAFF.